This T cell receptor (beta chain) is drawn from a study of CXCR3-negative and CXCR3-positive naive CD8 T cells. General study findings and limits: CXCR3-expressing naive cells carried TRB CDR3s more hydrophobic than those of CXCR3-negative naive cells.

A remark on this clonotype: The antigen remains undetermined.

CDR1 is SGHDT and CDR2 is YYEEEE in the germline V gene. The CDR3 consists of 17 residues. The libraries of TRB cDNA were constructed through 5' RACE using UMI labels. TCRdb re-called the 5' RACE reads and catalogs CDR3 proteins one per entry, DNA excluded. The sample includes about 92,000 distinct CDR3 sequences. The chain couples TRBV5-6 to TRBJ1-2; TCRdb's D gene call, TRBD1, goes unchecked for lack of DNA. The receptor was derived from a human donor in good health. Some clones in this sample may be carry-over from other donors' samples. The sample consisted of naive CXCR3+ CD8+ T cells from blood. Subset meaning: CD45RO-CCR7+CD27+CD95- naive CD8+ T cells expressing CXCR3 (TNR3+). CDR3 sequence: CASSRLRDRGPLDGYTF. The variable domain in full, completed from reference TRBV5-6 and TRBJ1-2, reads DAGVTQSPTHLIKTRGQQVTLRCSPKSGHDTVSWYQQALGQGPQFIFQYYEEEERQRGNFPDRFSGHQFPNYSSELNVNALLLGDSALYLCASSRLRDRGPLDGYTFGSGTRLTVV.